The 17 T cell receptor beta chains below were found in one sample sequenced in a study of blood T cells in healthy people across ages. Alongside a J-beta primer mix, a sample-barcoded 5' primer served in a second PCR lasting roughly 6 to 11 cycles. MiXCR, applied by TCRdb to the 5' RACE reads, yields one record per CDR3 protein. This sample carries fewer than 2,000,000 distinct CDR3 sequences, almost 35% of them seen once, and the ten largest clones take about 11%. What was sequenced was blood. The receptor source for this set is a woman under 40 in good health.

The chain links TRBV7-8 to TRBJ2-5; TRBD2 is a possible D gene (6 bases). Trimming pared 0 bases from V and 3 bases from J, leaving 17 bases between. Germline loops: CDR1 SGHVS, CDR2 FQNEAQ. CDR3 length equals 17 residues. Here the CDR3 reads CASSLARGPRGKETQYF. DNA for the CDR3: TGTGCCAGCAGCTTAGCGCGGGGCCCCCGGGGAAAAGAGACCCAGTACTTC.

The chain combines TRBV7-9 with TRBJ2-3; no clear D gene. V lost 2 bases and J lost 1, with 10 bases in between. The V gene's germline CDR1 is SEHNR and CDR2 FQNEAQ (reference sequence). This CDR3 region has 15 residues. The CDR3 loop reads CASSLTPVGTDTQYF. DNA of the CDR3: TGTGCCAGCAGCTTAACGCCTGTAGGCACAGATACGCAGTATTTT.

In DNA, the CDR3 is TGCAGTGCTAGAGTAATGCCTAGCGGGAGAATCCACCTATACAATGAGCAGTTCTTC. Translated, it gives CSARVMPSGRIHLYNEQFF. The chain has TRBV20-1 and TRBJ2-1; TRBD2 aligns across 10 bases. Losses at the gene ends were 1 base for V and 4 bases for J; bases not matched to a gene: 16. There are 19 residues in the CDR3. CDR1 and CDR2 from the germline V gene are DFQATT and SNEGSKA (reference sequence).

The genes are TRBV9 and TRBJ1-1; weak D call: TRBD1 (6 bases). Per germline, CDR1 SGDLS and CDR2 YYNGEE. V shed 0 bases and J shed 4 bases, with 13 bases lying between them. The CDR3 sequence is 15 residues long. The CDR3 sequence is CASSVGGQSSTEAFF. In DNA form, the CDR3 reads TGTGCCAGCAGCGTAGGGGGGCAGTCGAGCACTGAAGCTTTCTTT. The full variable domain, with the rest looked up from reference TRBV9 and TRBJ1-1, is DSGVTQTPKHLITATGQRVTLRCSPRSGDLSVYWYQQSLDQGLQFLIQYYNGEERAKGNILERFSAQQFPDLHSELNLSSLELGDSALYFCASSVGGQSSTEAFFGQGTRLTVV.

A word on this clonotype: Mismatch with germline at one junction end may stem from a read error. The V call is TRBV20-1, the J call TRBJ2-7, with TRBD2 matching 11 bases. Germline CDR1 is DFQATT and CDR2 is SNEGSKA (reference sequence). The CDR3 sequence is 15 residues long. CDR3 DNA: TGCATTGCTTTCCAGACTAGCGGGACCTCCTACGAGCAGTACTTC. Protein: CIAFQTSGTSYEQYF.

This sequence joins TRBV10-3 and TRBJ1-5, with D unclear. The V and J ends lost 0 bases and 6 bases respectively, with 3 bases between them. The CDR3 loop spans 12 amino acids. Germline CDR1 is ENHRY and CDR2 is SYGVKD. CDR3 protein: CAISESVQPQHF. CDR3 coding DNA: TGTGCCATCAGTGAGTCGGTTCAGCCCCAGCATTTT.

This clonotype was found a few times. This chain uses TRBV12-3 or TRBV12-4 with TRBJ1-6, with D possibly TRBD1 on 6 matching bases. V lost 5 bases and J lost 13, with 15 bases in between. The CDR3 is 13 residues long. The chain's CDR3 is CASSPRQASPLHF. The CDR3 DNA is TGTGCCAGCAGTCCCCGACAGGCGTCTCCCCTCCACTTT.

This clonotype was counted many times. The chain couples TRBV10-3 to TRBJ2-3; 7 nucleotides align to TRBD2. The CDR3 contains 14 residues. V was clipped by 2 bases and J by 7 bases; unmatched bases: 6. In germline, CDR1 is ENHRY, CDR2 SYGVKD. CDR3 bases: TGTGCCATCAGTGAGGGCGGGAGTTTGAATACGCAGTATTTT. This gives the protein CAISEGGSLNTQYF.

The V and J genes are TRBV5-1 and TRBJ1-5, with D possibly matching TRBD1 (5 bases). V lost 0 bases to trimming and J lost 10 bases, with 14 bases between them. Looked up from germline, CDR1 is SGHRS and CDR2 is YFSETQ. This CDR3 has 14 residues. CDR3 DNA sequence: TGCGCCAGCAGCTTGGGAGGGGATGCCCATCCCCAGCATTTT. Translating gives CASSLGGDAHPQHF.

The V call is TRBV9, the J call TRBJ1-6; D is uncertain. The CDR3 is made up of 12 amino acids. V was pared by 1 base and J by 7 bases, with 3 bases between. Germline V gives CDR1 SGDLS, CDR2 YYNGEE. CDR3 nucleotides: TGTGCCAGCAGCGTACAGAATTCACCCCTCCACTTT. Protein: CASSVQNSPLHF. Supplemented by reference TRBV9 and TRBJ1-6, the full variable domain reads DSGVTQTPKHLITATGQRVTLRCSPRSGDLSVYWYQQSLDQGLQFLIQYYNGEERAKGNILERFSAQQFPDLHSELNLSSLELGDSALYFCASSVQNSPLHFGNGTRLTVT.

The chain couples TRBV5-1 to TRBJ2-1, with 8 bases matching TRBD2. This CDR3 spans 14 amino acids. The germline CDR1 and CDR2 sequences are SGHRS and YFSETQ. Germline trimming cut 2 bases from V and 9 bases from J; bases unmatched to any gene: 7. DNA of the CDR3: TGCGCCAGCAGCTTCCGCGGGGGGTGTAGTGAGCAGTTCTTC. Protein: CASSFRGGCSEQFF.

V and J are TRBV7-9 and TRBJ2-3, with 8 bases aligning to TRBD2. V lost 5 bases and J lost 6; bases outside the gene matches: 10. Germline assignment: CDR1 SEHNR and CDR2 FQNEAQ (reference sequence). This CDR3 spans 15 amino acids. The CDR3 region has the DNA TGTGCCAGCAGCCCTGCGGGCGGGGGGTCGGATACGCAGTATTTT. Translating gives CASSPAGGGSDTQYF.

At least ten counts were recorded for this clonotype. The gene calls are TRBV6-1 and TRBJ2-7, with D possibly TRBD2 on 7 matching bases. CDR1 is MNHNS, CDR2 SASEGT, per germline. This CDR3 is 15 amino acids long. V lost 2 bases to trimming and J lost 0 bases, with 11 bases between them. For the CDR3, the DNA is TGTGCCAGCAGTGAATCGCGGGGGCACTCCTACGAGCAGTACTTC. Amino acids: CASSESRGHSYEQYF.

CDR3 amino acids: CSAGDRGTYEQYF. The CDR3 bases are TGCAGTGCCGGGGACAGGGGGACCTACGAGCAGTACTTC. The chain uses TRBV20-1 and TRBJ2-7, with 11 nucleotides matching TRBD1. This CDR3 comprises 13 residues. Germline values: CDR1 DFQATT, CDR2 SNEGSKA (reference sequence). Losses at the gene ends were 6 bases for V and 2 bases for J; bases not matched to a gene: 3.

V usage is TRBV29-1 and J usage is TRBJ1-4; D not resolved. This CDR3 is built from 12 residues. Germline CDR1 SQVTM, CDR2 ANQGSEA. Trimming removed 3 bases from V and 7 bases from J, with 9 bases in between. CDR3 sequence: CSVEKGSEKLFF. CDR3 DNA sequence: TGCAGCGTTGAGAAGGGAAGTGAAAAACTGTTTTTT.

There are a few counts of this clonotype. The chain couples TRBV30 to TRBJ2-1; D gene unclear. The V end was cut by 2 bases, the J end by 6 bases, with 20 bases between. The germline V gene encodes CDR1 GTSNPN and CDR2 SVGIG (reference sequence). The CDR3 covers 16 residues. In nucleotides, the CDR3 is TGTGCCTGGAGTCCTTCGTGGGGATCTTTTGGCAATGAGCAGTTCTTC. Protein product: CAWSPSWGSFGNEQFF.

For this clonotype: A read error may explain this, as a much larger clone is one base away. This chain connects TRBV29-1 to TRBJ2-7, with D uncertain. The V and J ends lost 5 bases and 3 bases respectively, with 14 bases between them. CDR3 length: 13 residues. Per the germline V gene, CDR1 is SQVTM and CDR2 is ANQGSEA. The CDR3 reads CSVQVPTSYEQYF. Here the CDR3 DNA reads TGCAGCGTTCAGGTCCCCACCAGCTACGAGCAGTACTTC.